This T cell receptor (beta chain) is from a study of shared clonotypes between healthy human individuals. Original data processing: Because ImmunoSEQ provided only junction sequences with no quality scores, the filtering differed. The data were produced by immunoSEQ multiplex PCR, yet TCRdb's version contains in-frame clones alone and is incomplete. Clone size and V and J calls were adopted from that table, with D and trimming inferred from the DNA. The sample contains a few million clones, about 94% of which appear only once. Trimming stripped 6 bases from V and 3 bases from J, with 12 bases between. The CDR3 covers 14 residues. Germline assignment: CDR1 LNHDA and CDR2 SQIVND (reference sequence). Partitioning of CD4+ cells yielded a CD45RA+ naive subset and a CD45RA-negative memory subset. This clone came up a few times.

The sequenced sample was naive CD4+ T cells sorted from blood. Subset described: CD45RA+ positively selected. The chain carries TRBV19 and TRBJ2-1, with D possibly called TRBD1 or TRBD2 (5 bases each). This sequence was found in a man between 18 and 35 years old in good health. The DNA for the CDR3 is TGTGCCAGTAGGCCGGGACCAGTCTACAATGAGCAGTTCTTC. Encoded protein: CASRPGPVYNEQFF. The complete variable domain, with remaining parts taken from reference TRBV19 and TRBJ2-1, reads DGGITQSPKYLFRKEGQNVTLSCEQNLNHDAMYWYRQDPGQGLRLIYYSQIVNDFQKGDIAEGYSVSREKKESFPLTVTSAQKNPTAFYLCASRPGPVYNEQFFGPGTRLTVL.